This passage covers 18 T cell receptor beta chains from one sample sequenced in a study of OX40 agonist ivuxolimab in advanced cancers. The table came from immunoSEQ multiplex PCR; TCRdb's copy has only in-frame clones and leaves some out. The table shows tens of thousands of clones, with 92% occurring only once. The material was CD4+ or CD8+ T cells sorted from blood, obtained in a trial of the OX40 agonist ivuxolimab. All receptors derive from an adult with an advanced solid tumor such as melanoma, head and neck, liver or kidney cancer.

The genes are TRBV19 and TRBJ2-1, with 9 bases lining up with TRBD2. J lost 7 bases, V lost 1 base, and 5 bases had no gene match. The CDR3 loop spans 15 amino acids. Germline V gives CDR1 LNHDA, CDR2 SQIVND (reference sequence). The CDR3 spells CASSIVAGGQNEQFF. CDR3 bases: TGTGCCAGTAGTATAGTTGCGGGGGGGCAAAATGAGCAGTTCTTC.

The chain links TRBV27 to TRBJ2-7; D possibly corresponds to TRBD2 (5 bases). This CDR3 has 14 amino acids. Deletions cut 5 bases from V and 5 bases from J, with 16 bases between. Per the germline V gene, CDR1 is MNHEY and CDR2 is SMNVEV (reference sequence). DNA for the CDR3: TGTGCCAGCAGTCCGAGGGTCTTACCCCACGAGCAGTACTTC. Translated, it gives CASSPRVLPHEQYF.

J is TRBJ2-2 and V is TRBV2, with D uncertain. V was shortened by 1 base and J by 4 bases, with 4 bases between the two germline ends. The CDR3 sequence is 13 residues long. Germline CDR1 SNHLY, CDR2 FYNNEI. This chain's CDR3 is CASSEGFTGELFF. For the CDR3, the DNA is TGTGCCAGCAGTGAAGGTTTCACCGGGGAGCTGTTTTTT. The entire variable domain, with the rest obtained from reference TRBV2 and TRBJ2-2, is as follows: EPEVTQTPSHQVTQMGQEVILRCVPISNHLYFYWYRQILGQKVEFLVSFYNNEISEKSEIFDDQFSVERPDGSNFTLKIRSTKLEDSAMYFCASSEGFTGELFFGEGSRLTVL.

The J gene is TRBJ2-5, the V gene TRBV11-2, with 13 nucleotides matching TRBD2. CDR3 length: 19 residues. Looked up from germline, CDR1 is SGHAT and CDR2 is FQNNGV. The trim removed 1 base at V and 3 bases at J, leaving 11 bases unmatched. CDR3 sequence (DNA): TGTGCCAGCAGCTTAGCTTTTACTAGCGGGAGGGCCAGGGAAGAGACCCAGTACTTC. Its translation is CASSLAFTSGRAREETQYF.

This sequence joins TRBV27 and TRBJ2-5; D might be TRBD2 (7 bases). The V end lost 2 bases, the J end lost 1 base, and 11 bases lay between the germline ends. The CDR3 is made up of 15 amino acids. CDR1 and CDR2 from the germline V gene are MNHEY and SMNVEV (reference sequence). As DNA, the CDR3 is TGTGCCAGCAGTTTAAGGGGGGGGGTCCAAGAGACCCAGTACTTC. Its translation: CASSLRGGVQETQYF.

The chain combines TRBV28 with TRBJ1-5; D remains unclear. Per germline, CDR1 MDHEN and CDR2 SYDVKM. Trimming pared 3 bases from V and 6 bases from J, leaving 12 bases between. This CDR3 spans 14 amino acids. CDR3 DNA: TGTGCCAGCAGTTTCGGGGTGTGGGGTCAGCCCCAGCATTTT. Protein: CASSFGVWGQPQHF.

The CDR3 region has the DNA TGTGCCAGCAGCTCCTCGGGTCCCTACGAGCAGTACTTC. Its protein product is CASSSSGPYEQYF. The rearrangement uses TRBV5-6 and TRBJ2-7; D is unresolved. The V gene lost 3 bases and the J gene lost 2 bases, with 9 bases spanning the gap. Germline V gene lookup returns CDR1 SGHDT and CDR2 YYEEEE. The CDR3 extends over 13 amino acids.

V is TRBV15 and J is TRBJ1-5; possible D gene TRBD1, 5 bases. V was pared by 1 base and J by 1 base, with 5 bases between. The CDR3 loop spans 14 amino acids. Germline values: CDR1 LNHNV, CDR2 YYDKDF (reference sequence). CDR3 DNA: TGTGCCACCAGCAGAGGGACAAGCAATCAGCCCCAGCATTTT. This codes for CATSRGTSNQPQHF.

This rearrangement joins TRBV6-1 to TRBJ2-1; 9 bases are shared with TRBD1. With V trimmed by 6 bases and J by 8 bases, 2 bases remained unmatched. This CDR3 spans 12 amino acids. Germline V gene sequence: CDR1 MNHNS, CDR2 SASEGT. CDR3: CASRRTGDEQFF. Here the CDR3 DNA reads TGTGCCAGCAGAAGGACAGGGGATGAGCAGTTCTTC.

This sequence joins TRBV5-6 and TRBJ1-5; 10 nucleotides align to TRBD1. The CDR3 contains 14 residues. Trimming took 3 bases from V and 7 from J; bases not matched to a gene: 4. From germline, CDR1 is SGHDT and CDR2 YYEEEE. CDR3 loop: CASSWGQGSQPQHF. The DNA for the CDR3 is TGTGCCAGCAGCTGGGGACAGGGGAGCCAGCCCCAGCATTTT.

The rearrangement uses TRBV18 and TRBJ2-1; D may be TRBD2 (6 bases). The V end was cut by 3 bases, the J end by 4 bases, with 19 bases between. CDR1 is KGHSH, CDR2 LQKENI, per germline. CDR3 size: 17 residues. CDR3 nucleotide sequence: TGTGCCAGCTCACCGTCCGGGGAGGTAGCGGCTTACAATGAGCAGTTCTTC. Translated, it gives CASSPSGEVAAYNEQFF.

The genes are TRBV5-6 and TRBJ1-6, with unresolved D. V was trimmed by 2 bases and J by 9 bases, leaving 18 bases between them. CDR3 size: 16 residues. Germline V CDR1 and CDR2: SGHDT, YYEEEE. The CDR3: CASSFSRFGSASPLHF. CDR3 sequence (DNA): TGTGCCAGCAGCTTTTCTCGTTTTGGTTCAGCTTCACCCCTCCACTTT.

The chain links TRBV5-1 to TRBJ2-7, with 7 bases identical to TRBD1. Germline CDR1 and CDR2: SGHRS and YFSETQ. This CDR3 comprises 14 residues. V lost 6 bases to trimming and J lost 0 bases; unmatched junction nucleotides: 6. The CDR3 reads CASILQGVSYEQYF. CDR3 DNA: TGCGCCAGCATTTTGCAGGGGGTCTCCTACGAGCAGTACTTC.

This chain uses TRBV19 with TRBJ2-1, with TRBD2 identical over 8 bases. Germline CDR1 LNHDA, CDR2 SQIVND (reference sequence). Losses at the gene ends were 1 base for V and 9 bases for J; bases not matched to a gene: 8. CDR3 length: 15 amino acids. The CDR3 is CASSIVFGRAGEQFF. CDR3 coding DNA: TGTGCCAGTAGTATAGTCTTCGGGAGGGCGGGTGAGCAGTTCTTC.

This rearrangement joins TRBV27 to TRBJ2-7, with D tentatively TRBD2 (5 bases). Germline values: CDR1 MNHEY, CDR2 SMNVEV (reference sequence). This CDR3 is built from 13 residues. Trimming stripped 6 bases from V and 3 bases from J, with 12 bases between. CDR3 bases: TGTGCCAGCAGCCTGGACGGACTCTACGAGCAGTACTTC. This gives the protein CASSLDGLYEQYF.

The rearrangement joins TRBV30 to TRBJ1-4, with a tentative D call TRBD1 (5 bases). This CDR3 comprises 18 residues. The ends were cut back, 8 bases at V and 0 bases at J, with 25 bases in the middle. Looked up from germline, CDR1 is GTSNPN and CDR2 is SVGIG (reference sequence). CDR3 sequence: CATIEGSRPGTTNEKLFF. The CDR3 coding sequence is TGTGCCACAATTGAGGGGTCCCGGCCGGGAACAACTAATGAAAAACTGTTTTTT. The full variable domain, completed using reference TRBV30 and TRBJ1-4, is SQTIHQWPATLVQPVGSPLSLECTVEGTSNPNLYWYRQAAGRGLQLLFYSVGIGQISSEVPQNLSASRPQDRQFILSSKKLLLSDSGFYLCATIEGSRPGTTNEKLFFGSGTQLSVL.

This chain connects TRBV2 to TRBJ1-4; D uncertain. V lost 3 bases to trimming and J lost 5 bases, with 13 bases between them. Germline V gene data show CDR1 as SNHLY and CDR2 as FYNNEI. This CDR3 is built from 15 residues. The DNA for the CDR3 is TGTGCCAGCAGTGAGGGTGACGCCGGAAATGAAAAACTGTTTTTT. Translated, it gives CASSEGDAGNEKLFF.

Comments on this clone: Other nucleotide sequences from this sample produce the same CDR3. The CDR3: CAISDRDPSSYNSPLHF. The CDR3 DNA is TGTGCCATCAGCGACAGGGATCCCAGCTCCTATAATTCACCCCTCCACTTT. The chain uses TRBV10-3 and TRBJ1-6; 7 positions match TRBD1. With 6 bases clipped from V and 0 bases from J, the junction kept 8 bases outside the gene matches. This CDR3 has 17 amino acids. Germline lookup yields CDR1 ENHRY and CDR2 SYGVKD.